This TCR beta chain was found in a study of control samples from healthy donors and cancer patients. Produced via immunoSEQ multiplex PCR; TCRdb's table is partial and in-frame only. This table has over 200,000 clones, approximately 80% appearing once. CDR3 length equals 13 residues. Germline CDR1 LNHDA, CDR2 SQIVND (reference sequence). V lost 6 bases to trimming and J lost 3 bases, with 11 bases between them. Sequencing used PBMCs. The chain links TRBV19 to TRBJ1-2; D is uncertain. The receptor was isolated from an older woman with lung cancer. CDR3 sequence (DNA): TGTGCCAGTAGCCAAACAGTTGACTATGGCTACACCTTC. As protein: CASSQTVDYGYTF.